These 27 T cell receptor beta chains share one sample of origin, sequenced in a study of blood T cell repertoires in COVID-19. Assay used: immunoSEQ multiplex PCR; TCRdb lists only in-frame clones, some missing. The sample lists 160,000 or so clones; around 80% were seen once. The sample taken for sequencing was peripheral blood. These receptors were obtained from a man between 60 and 70 years old with acute or convalescent COVID-19.

This chain uses TRBV6-4 with TRBJ2-7, with 7 bases lining up with TRBD2. Germline V gene data show CDR1 as MRHNA and CDR2 as SNTAGT. The CDR3 length is 13 residues. Trimming at V came to 4 bases and at J to 5 bases, leaving 5 bases not matched to a gene. The CDR3 sequence is CASSGGRGDEQYF. The CDR3 DNA reads TGTGCCAGCAGTGGCGGTCGGGGGGACGAGCAGTACTTC.

The gene calls are TRBV28 and TRBJ1-2; possible D gene TRBD1, 5 bases. With 10 bases removed from V and 4 bases from J, the gap between germline ends came to 16 bases. The germline V gene encodes CDR1 MDHEN and CDR2 SYDVKM. The CDR3 extends over 13 amino acids. CDR3 DNA sequence: TGTGCCACCTTTGGACAAGCGGGCTATGGCTACACCTTC. Amino acids: CATFGQAGYGYTF.

The gene calls are TRBV7-2 and TRBJ1-5; D unclear. The V end lost 3 bases, the J end lost 7 bases, and 7 bases lay between the germline ends. Germline CDR1 reads SGHTA; CDR2 reads FQGNSA. The CDR3 is made up of 12 amino acids. The CDR3 region is CASSFLGQPQHF. The CDR3 DNA sequence: TGTGCCAGCAGCTTTCTGGGCCAGCCCCAGCATTTT.

This clone turned up a few times. V usage is TRBV19 and J usage is TRBJ1-6, with TRBD1 matching over 7 bases. The germline CDR1 and CDR2 sequences are LNHDA and SQIVND (reference sequence). The junction had 3 bases not matched to a gene; V was cut back by 3 bases and J by 4 bases. The CDR3 has 15 residues. The CDR3 DNA sequence: TGTGCCAGTAGTATTCGACAGGGTTATAATTCACCCCTCCACTTT. Amino acid sequence: CASSIRQGYNSPLHF.

The CDR3 sequence is CASSAASGRLAGELFF. DNA for the CDR3: TGTGCCAGCAGTGCCGCTAGCGGGAGGTTGGCCGGGGAGCTGTTTTTT. The chain has TRBV27 and TRBJ2-2; 11 bases map to TRBD2. The germline V gene has CDR1 MNHEY and CDR2 SMNVEV (reference sequence). The J segment lost 6 bases and the V segment lost 5 bases, leaving 8 bases of the junction unmatched. CDR3 size: 16 residues.

V usage is TRBV13 and J usage is TRBJ1-3, with 8 bases identical to TRBD1. The V gene end was trimmed by 1 base and the J gene end by 4 bases; junction bases not matched to a gene: 12. The CDR3 sequence is 18 residues long. The germline gives CDR1 PRHDT, CDR2 FYEKMQ (reference sequence). The CDR3 region has the DNA TGTGCCAGCAGCTTAGCGGGCAGGGGGCGAGGAGGCGGAAACACCATATATTTT. Its protein product is CASSLAGRGRGGGNTIYF.

V is TRBV28 and J is TRBJ1-2, with D uncertain. Germline CDR1 is MDHEN and CDR2 is SYDVKM. Trimming took 5 bases from V and 0 from J, leaving 7 bases between them. This CDR3 contains 13 residues. The CDR3 sequence is CASSITANYGYTF. In DNA, the CDR3 is TGTGCCAGCAGTATTACAGCTAACTATGGCTACACCTTC.

V and J are TRBV19 and TRBJ1-1, with D hard to call. Trimming took 3 bases from V and 3 from J, leaving 8 bases between them. The CDR3 runs 13 residues. CDR1 is LNHDA and CDR2 is SQIVND in the germline V gene (reference sequence). CDR3 DNA: TGTGCCAGTAGTATCGGGGATTACACTGAAGCTTTCTTT. Translated, it gives CASSIGDYTEAFF.

The chain couples TRBV7-9 to TRBJ1-6, with TRBD1 matching 10 bases. The CDR3 contains 15 residues. After removal of 5 bases from V and 7 bases from J, the junction contained 5 bases not matched to a gene. Germline V CDR1 and CDR2: SEHNR, FQNEAQ (reference sequence). The CDR3 spells CASSARQGANSPLHF. In DNA, the CDR3 is TGTGCCAGCAGCGCCCGACAGGGGGCGAATTCACCCCTCCACTTT.

The chain couples TRBV7-2 to TRBJ2-7; D is perhaps TRBD1 (5 bases). Trimming stripped 5 bases from V and 6 bases from J, with 17 bases between. The CDR3 has 14 residues. Per germline, CDR1 SGHTA and CDR2 FQGNSA. CDR3 DNA sequence: TGTGCCAGCAGCCCCGGACACCTATCGGGCGAGCAGTACTTC. Translated, it gives CASSPGHLSGEQYF.

The V gene is TRBV6-5, the J gene TRBJ2-7, with D unresolved. The CDR3 totals 12 residues. The V gene lost 4 bases and the J gene lost 6 bases, with 10 bases spanning the gap. Germline loops: CDR1 MNHEY, CDR2 SVGAGI. The CDR3 DNA is TGTGCCAGCAGTTTAGACGGCGGCGAGCAGTACTTC. Translated, it gives CASSLDGGEQYF.

The rearrangement uses TRBV14 and TRBJ2-3, with D tentatively TRBD2 (6 bases). Germline-derived CDR1 and CDR2 are SGHDN and FVKESK. The CDR3 totals 17 residues. Trimming cost V 0 bases and J 6 bases, with 19 bases left between them. CDR3 nucleotides: TGTGCCAGCAGCCAAGAGGGGCGGGGCACTCTACAGGATACGCAGTATTTT. Protein: CASSQEGRGTLQDTQYF. The whole variable domain, filled in from reference TRBV14 and TRBJ2-3, reads EAGVTQFPSHSVIEKGQTVTLRCDPISGHDNLYWYRRVMGKEIKFLLHFVKESKQDESGMPNNRFLAERTGGTYSTLKVQPAELEDSGVYFCASSQEGRGTLQDTQYFGPGTRLTVL.

This sequence joins TRBV11-2 and TRBJ2-7; 9 bases align to TRBD1. V lost 2 bases, J lost 6 bases, and 2 bases stayed unmatched. Looked up from germline, CDR1 is SGHAT and CDR2 is FQNNGV. The CDR3 length is 13 residues. CDR3 sequence reads: CASSLTGGREQYF. The DNA of the CDR3 is TGTGCCAGCAGCTTAACAGGGGGCCGCGAGCAGTACTTC.

The chain carries TRBV24-1 and TRBJ2-2; 7 positions agree with TRBD2. CDR3 length equals 14 residues. CDR1 and CDR2 from the germline V gene are KGHDR and SFDVKD. The V segment lost 12 bases and the J segment 5 bases; nucleotides outside the gene matches: 11. The CDR3 reads CASGASGGTGELFF. Written as DNA, the CDR3 is TGTGCCTCCGGTGCGTCGGGAGGAACCGGGGAGCTGTTTTTT.

The genes are TRBV7-9 and TRBJ2-3; D is possibly TRBD2 (6 bases). This CDR3 contains 16 residues. Germline CDR1 is SEHNR and CDR2 is FQNEAQ (reference sequence). V lost 7 bases and J lost 0, with 17 bases in between. Here the CDR3 reads CASTSRDAGSTDTQYF. For the CDR3, the DNA is TGTGCCAGCACCTCGAGGGATGCGGGAAGCACAGATACGCAGTATTTT.

This chain links TRBV5-1 with TRBJ2-3; D remains unclear. CDR1 is SGHRS and CDR2 is YFSETQ in the germline V gene. This CDR3 region has 14 residues. The V and J ends lost 0 bases and 1 base respectively, with 6 bases between them. The CDR3 loop is CASSLGLGTDTQYF. DNA for the CDR3: TGCGCCAGCAGCTTGGGGCTGGGCACAGATACGCAGTATTTT.

This rearrangement joins TRBV4-2 to TRBJ2-4, with 8 bases lining up with TRBD2. The CDR3 length is 16 residues. J was trimmed by 4 bases and V by 4 bases; bases with no gene match: 9. CDR1 and CDR2 from the germline V gene are LGHNA and YNFKEQ. This chain's CDR3 is CASSLSSTSGKNIQYF. In DNA form, the CDR3 reads TGTGCCAGCAGCCTCTCATCAACTAGCGGAAAAAACATTCAGTACTTC.

The V gene is TRBV7-6, the J gene TRBJ1-2, with 11 bases matching TRBD1. Germline loops: CDR1 SGHVS, CDR2 FNYEAQ. The CDR3 has 15 residues. Unmatched junction bases numbered 5, after V lost 5 bases and J lost 3 bases. The CDR3 DNA reads TGTGCCAGCAGCCCAGGACAGGGGGCGGACTATGGCTACACCTTC. It translates to CASSPGQGADYGYTF. The full variable domain, completed using reference TRBV7-6 and TRBJ1-2, is GAGVSQSPRYKVTKRGQDVALRCDPISGHVSLYWYRQALGQGPEFLTYFNYEAQQDKSGLPNDRFSAERPEGSISTLTIQRTEQRDSAMYRCASSPGQGADYGYTFGSGTRLTVV.

The chain joins TRBV5-1 to TRBJ2-3, with TRBD2 as a possible D gene (6 bases). The CDR3 loop spans 16 amino acids. V lost 0 bases and J lost 6, with 17 bases in between. Germline V CDR1 and CDR2: SGHRS, YFSETQ. The CDR3 nucleotides read TGCGCCAGCAGCTTGGGGACCGGGACTTTGGGCGATACGCAGTATTTT. It codes for CASSLGTGTLGDTQYF.

In its sample, this clone was seen a few times. V and J are TRBV7-9 and TRBJ1-4; no clear D. Germline-derived CDR1 and CDR2 are SEHNR and FQNEAQ (reference sequence). This CDR3 spans 16 amino acids. V was clipped by 1 base and J by 0 bases, with 9 bases between them. CDR3 sequence (DNA): TGTGCCAGCAGCTTAGGCGGACTTGCAACTAATGAAAAACTGTTTTTT. Protein product: CASSLGGLATNEKLFF. The full variable domain, in which reference TRBV7-9 and TRBJ1-4 provide the parts outside the CDR3, is DTGVSQNPRHKITKRGQNVTFRCDPISEHNRLYWYRQTLGQGPEFLTYFQNEAQLEKSRLLSDRFSAERPKGSFSTLEIQRTEQGDSAMYLCASSLGGLATNEKLFFGSGTQLSVL.

This chain links TRBV10-3 with TRBJ1-2; the match to TRBD1 covers 7 bases. Germline values: CDR1 ENHRY, CDR2 SYGVKD. The V and J ends lost 10 bases and 5 bases, in that order; junction bases with no gene match: 10. The CDR3 spans 13 residues. CDR3 nucleotide sequence: TGTGCCACCGGACAGGAGACAGGTTATGGCTACACCTTC. It is translated as CATGQETGYGYTF.

The chain carries TRBV6-1 and TRBJ1-5; no clear D. Germline CDR1 reads MNHNS; CDR2 reads SASEGT. Trimming removed 2 bases at V and 6 bases at J, with 8 bases between. The CDR3 length is 13 residues. The DNA of the CDR3 is TGTGCCAGCAGTGAAAGGCCTAGTCAGCCCCAGCATTTT. Translated, it gives CASSERPSQPQHF.

The chain carries TRBV10-3 and TRBJ2-1, with 9 nucleotides matching TRBD2. The CDR3 is 14 amino acids. The V gene's germline CDR1 is ENHRY and CDR2 SYGVKD. The ends lost 6 bases at V and 9 bases at J; junction bases unmatched: 9. CDR3 in DNA: TGTGCCATCAGAGGCGGGGGGGCCTTTAGTGAGCAGTTCTTC. Amino acids: CAIRGGGAFSEQFF.

The chain is built from TRBV28 and TRBJ1-1, with TRBD1 matching over 7 bases. The germline V gene encodes CDR1 MDHEN and CDR2 SYDVKM. J gave up 0 bases and V 0 bases, and 7 bases lay outside the gene matches. The CDR3 extends over 17 amino acids. The CDR3 DNA follows: TGTGCCAGCAGTTTATGGAGACCGGGACAGTTGAACACTGAAGCTTTCTTT. Its translation: CASSLWRPGQLNTEAFF.

V is TRBV5-6 and J is TRBJ2-5, with 7 bases lining up with TRBD1. Germline lookup yields CDR1 SGHDT and CDR2 YYEEEE. The CDR3 has 14 residues. The J segment lost 2 bases and the V segment lost 2 bases, leaving 3 bases of the junction unmatched. In DNA form, the CDR3 reads TGTGCCAGCAGCTTCGGGACAGAACAAGAGACCCAGTACTTC. Protein: CASSFGTEQETQYF.

The chain links TRBV9 to TRBJ2-1; D possibly corresponds to TRBD1 (5 bases). CDR3 length: 16 residues. The ends were cut back, 0 bases at V and 0 bases at J, with 10 bases in the middle. Germline CDR1 is SGDLS and CDR2 is YYNGEE. The chain's CDR3 is CASSVVGVLSYNEQFF. For the CDR3, the DNA is TGTGCCAGCAGCGTAGTAGGGGTCCTCTCCTACAATGAGCAGTTCTTC. Full variable domain (rest looked up from reference TRBV9 and TRBJ2-1): DSGVTQTPKHLITATGQRVTLRCSPRSGDLSVYWYQQSLDQGLQFLIQYYNGEERAKGNILERFSAQQFPDLHSELNLSSLELGDSALYFCASSVVGVLSYNEQFFGPGTRLTVL.

The rearrangement links TRBV20-1 to TRBJ2-5; 11 bases align to TRBD2. With 3 bases clipped from V and 5 bases from J, the junction kept 5 bases outside the gene matches. The germline V gene encodes CDR1 DFQATT and CDR2 SNEGSKA (reference sequence). The CDR3 is 14 residues long. CDR3 in DNA: TGCAGTGCTAGTCCTAGCGGGAGGAGTGAGACCCAGTACTTC. It is translated as CSASPSGRSETQYF.